The 19 T cell receptor beta chains listed next were all sequenced from one sample in a study of regulatory T cells in long-lasting Graves disease. Sample time point: persistent/refractory GD, antithyroid drugs over 5 years with positive TRAb. Scientists built the TCR library using RNA that was extracted from PBMCs. For TCR beta, libraries came from iRepertoire HTBI primers and Arm-PCR of CDR3 regions. TCRdb passed the multiplex PCR reads through MiXCR, listing each CDR3 protein once. The sample lists 650,000 to 850,000 distinct CDR3 sequences, 25% to 35% occurring once. The input for sequencing was peripheral blood mononuclear cells (PBMCs), taken when the disease was refractory, from a patient treated with antithyroid drugs. Source of these receptors: a female donor with Graves disease.

V usage is TRBV5-5 and J usage is TRBJ2-2; 10 nucleotides agree with TRBD1. Losses at the gene ends were 3 bases for V and 4 bases for J; bases not matched to a gene: 6. Germline CDR1 reads SGHKS; CDR2 reads YYEKEE (reference sequence). The CDR3 covers 16 residues. Written as DNA, the CDR3 is TGTGCCAGCAGCTCGACAGGGGGCTCGGGCACCGGGGAGCTGTTTTTT. It specifies CASSSTGGSGTGELFF.

This clonotype was observed a few times. The chain links TRBV5-1 to TRBJ2-7; possible D gene TRBD1, 6 bases. The V end lost 4 bases, the J end lost 4 bases, and 18 bases lay between the germline ends. In germline, CDR1 is SGHRS, CDR2 YFSETQ. The CDR3 loop spans 15 amino acids. CDR3 sequence (DNA): TGCGCCAGCAGCACGGCAGCAGGGGCAGGTTACGAGCAGTACTTC. Encoded protein: CASSTAAGAGYEQYF.

Judged by abundance, this clonotype is medium-sized. The chain carries TRBV28 and TRBJ1-5; D not certain. The CDR3 consists of 12 residues. With 9 bases removed from V and 6 bases from J, the gap between germline ends came to 12 bases. Germline V gene sequence: CDR1 MDHEN, CDR2 SYDVKM. The DNA of the CDR3 is TGTGCCAGTACCGGGTTCGGTCAGCCCCAGCATTTT. Amino acids: CASTGFGQPQHF.

The J gene is TRBJ1-3, the V gene TRBV6-1; D not resolved. V gave up 8 bases and J gave up 0 bases, with 8 bases separating them. Germline loops: CDR1 MNHNS, CDR2 SASEGT. This CDR3 has 13 amino acids. CDR3: CASGLGSGNTIYF. The CDR3, as DNA: TGTGCCAGCGGTCTGGGCTCTGGAAACACCATATATTTT.

This clonotype was recorded a few times. This chain joins TRBV30 and TRBJ1-1; no reliable D call. Germline V gene lookup returns CDR1 GTSNPN and CDR2 SVGIG (reference sequence). V lost 4 bases, J lost 0 bases, and 15 bases lay in between. The CDR3 covers 15 residues. Here the CDR3 reads CAWIAGLGMNTEAFF. CDR3 DNA: TGTGCCTGGATTGCGGGCCTGGGCATGAACACTGAAGCTTTCTTT.

V gene TRBV6-1 combines with J gene TRBJ1-1; D is uncertain. The CDR3 contains 14 residues. The germline V gene has CDR1 MNHNS and CDR2 SASEGT. V was shortened by 6 bases and J by 7 bases, with 18 bases between the two germline ends. CDR3 bases: TGTGCCAGCAGGGATCCCATCCTTTCGGGTGAAGCTTTCTTT. Its protein product is CASRDPILSGEAFF.

This clonotype was found a few times. This chain links TRBV29-1 with TRBJ1-5, with TRBD1 identical over 8 bases. Germline CDR1 is SQVTM and CDR2 is ANQGSEA. This CDR3 is built from 14 residues. Germline trimming cut 6 bases from V and 7 bases from J; bases unmatched to any gene: 11. The CDR3 sequence: CSVKTDRANQPQHF. The CDR3 region has the DNA TGCAGCGTCAAGACGGACAGGGCAAACCAGCCCCAGCATTTT.

The rearrangement joins TRBV5-1 to TRBJ1-6; D might be TRBD1 (6 bases). Germline-derived CDR1 and CDR2 are SGHRS and YFSETQ. CDR3 length: 16 amino acids. V was trimmed by 2 bases and J by 8 bases, leaving 17 bases between them. This chain's CDR3 is CASSFNLQGTDSPLHF. The DNA for the CDR3 is TGCGCCAGCAGCTTCAATTTGCAGGGGACGGATTCACCCCTCCACTTT.

The chain uses TRBV20-1 and TRBJ1-5; no definite D call. Germline assignment: CDR1 DFQATT and CDR2 SNEGSKA (reference sequence). The CDR3 loop spans 16 amino acids. V dropped 2 bases and J dropped 2 bases, with 16 bases sitting between them. The CDR3 nucleotides read TGCAGTGCTAGATCAGAATTATGGGGAGGCAATCAGCCCCAGCATTTT. Encoded protein: CSARSELWGGNQPQHF.

In regard to this clonotype: Since the CDR3 does not end with the conserved phenylalanine or tryptophan, this likely comes from a read error. This chain connects TRBV5-6 to TRBJ1-2; tentative D call: TRBD1 (5 bases). The germline V gene has CDR1 SGHDT and CDR2 YYEEEE. CDR3 length: 14 residues. V was clipped by 0 bases and J by 4 bases, with 10 bases between them. Written as DNA, the CDR3 is TGTGCCAGCAGCTTGGTTCCAGGGACCTATGGCTACACCTCC. Its translation: CASSLVPGTYGYTS.

The chain links TRBV6-1 to TRBJ2-7; 11 bases line up with TRBD2. The germline V gene has CDR1 MNHNS and CDR2 SASEGT. The CDR3 is made up of 15 amino acids. J lost 9 bases, V lost 6 bases, and 13 bases had no gene match. For the CDR3, the DNA is TGTGCCAGCAGCCGCTTGACTAGCGGGATAATCGCGCAGTACTTC. Protein: CASSRLTSGIIAQYF.

This sequence joins TRBV6-9 and TRBJ2-2, with 10 bases aligning to TRBD1. Germline CDR1 MNHGY, CDR2 SVAAGI. The CDR3 is 17 residues long. V lost 5 bases to trimming and J lost 6 bases; unmatched junction nucleotides: 12. CDR3 in DNA: TGTGCCAGCAGTACAAGGACGGGACAGGGGTTTGCCGGGGAGCTGTTTTTT. Protein sequence: CASSTRTGQGFAGELFF.

The chain recombines TRBV30 with TRBJ1-1; 8 nucleotides align to TRBD1. The V segment lost 5 bases and the J segment 7 bases; nucleotides outside the gene matches: 6. The CDR3 runs to 12 residues. Germline V gives CDR1 GTSNPN, CDR2 SVGIG (reference sequence). The CDR3 loop reads CAWGQGEIEAFF. The CDR3 DNA reads TGTGCCTGGGGACAGGGAGAGATTGAAGCTTTCTTT.

This chain joins TRBV6-2 or TRBV6-3 and TRBJ1-3; D uncertain. Germline V gene data show CDR1 as MNHEY and CDR2 as SVGEGT. Trimming shortened V by 4 bases and J by 2 bases, and 9 bases separated the two germline ends. The CDR3 runs to 14 residues. The CDR3 region is CASSLKSPGNTIYF. The CDR3 coding sequence is TGTGCCAGCAGTTTAAAGAGCCCTGGAAACACCATATATTTT.

This clonotype appeared a single time. The chain joins TRBV20-1 to TRBJ2-5; D is undetermined. V was cut by 4 bases and J by 4 bases, with 7 bases left in between. The CDR3 spans 11 residues. Germline loops: CDR1 DFQATT, CDR2 SNEGSKA (reference sequence). The CDR3: CSATDRETQYF. CDR3 DNA: TGCAGTGCTACGGACCGAGAGACCCAGTACTTC.

This clonotype was detected only a few times. V and J are TRBV2 and TRBJ2-1; TRBD1 matches at 9 bases. The length of the CDR3 is 15 residues. Per the germline V gene, CDR1 is SNHLY and CDR2 is FYNNEI. The J segment lost 4 bases and the V segment lost 6 bases, leaving 7 bases of the junction unmatched. This chain's CDR3 is CASRPGDREYNEQFF. The CDR3 DNA follows: TGTGCCAGCAGGCCCGGGGACAGGGAGTACAATGAGCAGTTCTTC.

This clonotype has a handful of counts. The chain couples TRBV6-2 or TRBV6-3 to TRBJ1-5, with TRBD1 identical over 7 bases. Germline CDR1 and CDR2: MNHEY and SVGEGT. The CDR3 is 14 residues long. Trimming removed 7 bases from V and 5 bases from J; junction bases left unmatched: 8. CDR3 bases: TGTGCCAGCAAACAGGGGCTGGTGGATCAGCCCCAGCATTTT. Residues: CASKQGLVDQPQHF.

This clonotype is a singleton in its sample. The chain recombines TRBV9 with TRBJ1-3; D is undetermined. V was shortened by 0 bases and J by 0 bases, with 7 bases between the two germline ends. Germline CDR1 SGDLS, CDR2 YYNGEE. This CDR3 comprises 15 residues. The CDR3 sequence: CASSVGGDSGNTIYF. The CDR3 DNA reads TGTGCCAGCAGCGTAGGGGGTGACTCTGGAAACACCATATATTTT.

The chain joins TRBV10-2 to TRBJ1-6; TRBD1 matches 7 bases. Germline V gives CDR1 WSHSY, CDR2 SAAADI. This CDR3 region has 15 residues. The trim removed 6 bases at V and 4 bases at J, leaving 6 bases unmatched. Written as DNA, the CDR3 is TGCGCCAGCAGAGCAACAGGGGCTTATAATTCACCCCTCCACTTT. It translates to CASRATGAYNSPLHF.